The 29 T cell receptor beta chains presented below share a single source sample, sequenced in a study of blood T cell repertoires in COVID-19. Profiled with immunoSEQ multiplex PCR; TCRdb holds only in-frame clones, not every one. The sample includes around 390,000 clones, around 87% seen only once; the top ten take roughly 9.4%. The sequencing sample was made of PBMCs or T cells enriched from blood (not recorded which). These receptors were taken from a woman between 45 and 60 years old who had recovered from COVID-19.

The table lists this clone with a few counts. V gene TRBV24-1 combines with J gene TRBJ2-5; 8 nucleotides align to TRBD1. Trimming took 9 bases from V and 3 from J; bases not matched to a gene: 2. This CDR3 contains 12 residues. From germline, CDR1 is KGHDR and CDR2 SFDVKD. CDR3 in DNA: TGTGCCACCCCGGACAGGGAAGAGACCCAGTACTTC. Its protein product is CATPDREETQYF.

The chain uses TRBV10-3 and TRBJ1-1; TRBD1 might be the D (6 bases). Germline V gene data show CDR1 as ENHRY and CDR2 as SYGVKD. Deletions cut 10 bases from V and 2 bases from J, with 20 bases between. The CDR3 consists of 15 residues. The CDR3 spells CASRRGAQSNTEAFF. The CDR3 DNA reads TGTGCCAGCCGTCGGGGGGCCCAATCCAACACTGAAGCTTTCTTT.

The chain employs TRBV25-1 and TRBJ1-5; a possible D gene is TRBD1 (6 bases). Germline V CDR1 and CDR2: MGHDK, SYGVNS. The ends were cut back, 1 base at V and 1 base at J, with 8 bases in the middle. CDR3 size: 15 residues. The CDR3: CASSESGGSNQPQHF. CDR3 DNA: TGTGCCAGCAGTGAATCTGGGGGCAGCAATCAGCCCCAGCATTTT.

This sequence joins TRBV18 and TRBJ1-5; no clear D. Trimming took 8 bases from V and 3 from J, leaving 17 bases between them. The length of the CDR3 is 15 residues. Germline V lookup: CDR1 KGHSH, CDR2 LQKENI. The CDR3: CASGEQDGNNQPQHF. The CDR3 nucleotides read TGTGCCAGCGGAGAACAAGACGGAAACAATCAGCCCCAGCATTTT.

In DNA form, the CDR3 reads TGTGCCAGCAGCCCCCGTCCGTTTGGGAGCGGTAGTTTGTCTTTTGGAAACACCATATATTTT. As protein: CASSPRPFGSGSLSFGNTIYF. V usage is TRBV14 and J usage is TRBJ1-3; D remains unclear. The CDR3 spans 21 residues. Germline V gives CDR1 SGHDN, CDR2 FVKESK. V was pared by 4 bases and J by 3 bases, with 31 bases between.

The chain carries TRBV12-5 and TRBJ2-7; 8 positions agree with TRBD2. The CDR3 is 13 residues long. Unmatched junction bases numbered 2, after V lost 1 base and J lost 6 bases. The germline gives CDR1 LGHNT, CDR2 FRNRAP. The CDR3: CASGLAGGVEQYF. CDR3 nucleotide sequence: TGTGCTAGTGGTTTGGCCGGGGGGGTCGAGCAGTACTTC. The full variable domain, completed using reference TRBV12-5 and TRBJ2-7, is DARVTQTPRHKVTEMGQEVTMRCQPILGHNTVFWYRQTMMQGLELLAYFRNRAPLDDSGMPKDRFSAEMPDATLATLKIQPSEPRDSAVYFCASGLAGGVEQYFGPGTRLTVT.

The CDR3 spells CASSPGQSPRNYGYTF. CDR3 bases: TGCGCCAGCAGCCCGGGACAGTCTCCGAGAAACTATGGCTACACCTTC. The chain couples TRBV5-1 to TRBJ1-2; TRBD1 matches 7 bases. The length of the CDR3 is 16 residues. The ends lost 4 bases at V and 2 bases at J; junction bases unmatched: 11. In germline, CDR1 is SGHRS, CDR2 YFSETQ.

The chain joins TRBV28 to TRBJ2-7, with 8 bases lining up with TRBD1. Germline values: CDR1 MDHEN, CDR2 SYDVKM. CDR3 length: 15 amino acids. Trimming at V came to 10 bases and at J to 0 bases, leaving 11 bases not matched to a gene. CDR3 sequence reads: CATALDRGRSYEQYF. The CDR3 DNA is TGTGCCACCGCTCTAGACAGGGGTCGCTCCTACGAGCAGTACTTC.

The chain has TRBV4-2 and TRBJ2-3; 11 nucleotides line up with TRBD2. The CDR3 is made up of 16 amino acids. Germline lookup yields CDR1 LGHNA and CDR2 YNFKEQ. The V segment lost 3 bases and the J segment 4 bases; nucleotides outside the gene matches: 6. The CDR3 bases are TGTGCCAGCAGCCAGTATCTAGCGGGGGGTTCAGATACGCAGTATTTT. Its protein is CASSQYLAGGSDTQYF.

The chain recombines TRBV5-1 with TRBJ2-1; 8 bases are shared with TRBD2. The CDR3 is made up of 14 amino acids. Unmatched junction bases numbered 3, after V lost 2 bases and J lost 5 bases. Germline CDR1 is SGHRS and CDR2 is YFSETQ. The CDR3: CASSFRTSHNEQFF. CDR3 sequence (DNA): TGCGCCAGCAGCTTTCGGACTAGCCACAATGAGCAGTTCTTC.

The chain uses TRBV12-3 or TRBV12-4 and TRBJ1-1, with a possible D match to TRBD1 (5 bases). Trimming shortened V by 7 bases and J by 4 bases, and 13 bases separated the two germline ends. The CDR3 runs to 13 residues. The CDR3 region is CASTPAGGTEAFF. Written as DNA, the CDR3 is TGTGCCAGCACCCCCGCGGGGGGCACTGAAGCTTTCTTT.

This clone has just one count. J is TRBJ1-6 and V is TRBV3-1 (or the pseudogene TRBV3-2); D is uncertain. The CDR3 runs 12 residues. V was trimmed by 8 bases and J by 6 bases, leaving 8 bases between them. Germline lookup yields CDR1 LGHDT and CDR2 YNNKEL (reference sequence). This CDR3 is CASGQVNSPLHF. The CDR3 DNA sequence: TGTGCCAGCGGTCAGGTTAATTCACCCCTCCACTTT.

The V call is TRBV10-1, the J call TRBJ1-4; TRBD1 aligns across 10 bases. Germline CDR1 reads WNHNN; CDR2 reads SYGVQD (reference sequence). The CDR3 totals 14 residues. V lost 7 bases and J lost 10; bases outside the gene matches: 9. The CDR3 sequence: CASNTSRTGGKLFF. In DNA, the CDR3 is TGCGCCAGCAACACAAGCAGGACAGGGGGAAAACTGTTTTTT.

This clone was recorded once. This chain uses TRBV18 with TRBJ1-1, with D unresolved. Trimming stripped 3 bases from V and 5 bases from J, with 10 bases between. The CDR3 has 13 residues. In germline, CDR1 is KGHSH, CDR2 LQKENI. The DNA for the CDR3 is TGTGCCAGCTCACCGCGCCGGAGTACTGAAGCTTTCTTT. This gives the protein CASSPRRSTEAFF.

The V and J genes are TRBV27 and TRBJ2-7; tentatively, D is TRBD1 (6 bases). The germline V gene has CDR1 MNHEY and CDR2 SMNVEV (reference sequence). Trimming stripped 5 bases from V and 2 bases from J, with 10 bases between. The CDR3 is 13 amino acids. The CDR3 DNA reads TGTGCCAGCAGTGCGGACAGAGCCTACGAGCAGTACTTC. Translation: CASSADRAYEQYF.

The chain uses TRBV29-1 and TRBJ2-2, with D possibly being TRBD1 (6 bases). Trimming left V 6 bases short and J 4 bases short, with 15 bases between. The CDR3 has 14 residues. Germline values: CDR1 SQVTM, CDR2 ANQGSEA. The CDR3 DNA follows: TGCAGCGTGACCTCAGGGGCCGTCACCGGGGAGCTGTTTTTT. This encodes CSVTSGAVTGELFF.

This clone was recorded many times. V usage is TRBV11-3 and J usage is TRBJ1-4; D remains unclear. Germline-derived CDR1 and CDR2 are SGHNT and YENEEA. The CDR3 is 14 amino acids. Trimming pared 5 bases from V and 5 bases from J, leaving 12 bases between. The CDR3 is CASSETSPNEKLFF. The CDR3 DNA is TGTGCCAGCAGCGAAACTTCCCCAAATGAAAAACTGTTTTTT.

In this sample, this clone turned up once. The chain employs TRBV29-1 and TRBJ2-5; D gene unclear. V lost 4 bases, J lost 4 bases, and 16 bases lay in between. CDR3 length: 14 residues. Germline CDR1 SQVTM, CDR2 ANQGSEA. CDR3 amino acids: CSVVESGLGETQYF. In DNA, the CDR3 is TGCAGCGTTGTTGAGTCGGGTTTGGGAGAGACCCAGTACTTC.

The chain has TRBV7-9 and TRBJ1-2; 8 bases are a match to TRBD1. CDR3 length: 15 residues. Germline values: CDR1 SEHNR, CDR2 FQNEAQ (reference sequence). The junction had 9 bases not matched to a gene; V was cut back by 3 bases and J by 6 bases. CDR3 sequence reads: CASSLTGDVRDGYTF. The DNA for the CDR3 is TGTGCCAGCAGCTTGACAGGGGACGTGAGAGATGGCTACACCTTC.

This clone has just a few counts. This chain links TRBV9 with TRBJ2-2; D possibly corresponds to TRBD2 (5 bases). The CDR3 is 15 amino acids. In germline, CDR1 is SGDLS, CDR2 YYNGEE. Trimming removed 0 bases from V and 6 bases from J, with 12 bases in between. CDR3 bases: TGTGCCAGCAGCGTAGAGGTCTTGGGAGCCGGGGAGCTGTTTTTT. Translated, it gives CASSVEVLGAGELFF.

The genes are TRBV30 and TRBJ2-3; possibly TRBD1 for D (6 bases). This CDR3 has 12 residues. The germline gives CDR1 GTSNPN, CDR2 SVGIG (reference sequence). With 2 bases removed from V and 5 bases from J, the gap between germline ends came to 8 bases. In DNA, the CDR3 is TGTGCCTGGAGTTTCAGGGGAGATACGCAGTATTTT. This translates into CAWSFRGDTQYF.

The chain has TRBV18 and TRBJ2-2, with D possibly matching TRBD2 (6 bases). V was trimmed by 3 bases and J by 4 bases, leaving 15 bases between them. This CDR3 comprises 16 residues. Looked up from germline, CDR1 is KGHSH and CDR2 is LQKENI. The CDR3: CASSPSGGGGTGELFF. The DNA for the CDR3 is TGTGCCAGCTCACCGAGTGGGGGAGGAGGCACCGGGGAGCTGTTTTTT.

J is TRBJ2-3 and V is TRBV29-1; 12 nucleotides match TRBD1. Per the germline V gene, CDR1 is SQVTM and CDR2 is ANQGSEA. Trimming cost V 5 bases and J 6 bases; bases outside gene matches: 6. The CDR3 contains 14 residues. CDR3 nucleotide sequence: TGCAGCGTTCTCGGGACAGGGGGCCCCGATACGCAGTATTTT. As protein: CSVLGTGGPDTQYF.

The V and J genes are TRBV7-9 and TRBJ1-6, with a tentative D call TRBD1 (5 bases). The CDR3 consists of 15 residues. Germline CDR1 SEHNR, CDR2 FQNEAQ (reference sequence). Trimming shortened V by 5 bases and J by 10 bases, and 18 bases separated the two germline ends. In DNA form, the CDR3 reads TGTGCCAGCAGCCCCGAAGGAGGGGTGGACTCACCCCTCCACTTT. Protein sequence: CASSPEGGVDSPLHF.

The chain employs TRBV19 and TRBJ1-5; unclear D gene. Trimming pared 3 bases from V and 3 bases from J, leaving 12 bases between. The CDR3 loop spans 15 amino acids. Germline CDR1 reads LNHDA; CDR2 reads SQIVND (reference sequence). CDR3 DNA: TGTGCCAGTAGTATGTTAGCCGGCCACAATCAGCCCCAGCATTTT. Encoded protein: CASSMLAGHNQPQHF.

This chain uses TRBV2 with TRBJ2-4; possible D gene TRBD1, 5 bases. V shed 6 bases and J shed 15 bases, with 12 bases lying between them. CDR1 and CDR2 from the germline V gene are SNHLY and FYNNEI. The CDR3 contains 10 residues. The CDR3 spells CASRGHGSYF. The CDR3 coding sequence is TGTGCCAGCAGAGGACACGGATCGTACTTC.

CDR3 sequence: CASSKVGLYGGERGEQYF. The CDR3 DNA is TGTGCCAGCAGCAAAGTGGGATTATATGGAGGGGAACGGGGCGAGCAGTACTTC. The gene calls are TRBV21-1 and TRBJ2-7; TRBD2 is the table's D call and was not checked against the DNA. TRBV21-1 is a known pseudogene. The CDR3 runs to 18 residues.

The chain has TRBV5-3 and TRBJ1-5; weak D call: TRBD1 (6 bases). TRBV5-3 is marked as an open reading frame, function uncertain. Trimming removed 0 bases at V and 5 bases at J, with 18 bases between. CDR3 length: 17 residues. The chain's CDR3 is CARSLAPGQGLDQPQHF. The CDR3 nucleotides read TGTGCCAGAAGCTTGGCTCCGGGCCAGGGGTTGGATCAGCCCCAGCATTTT.

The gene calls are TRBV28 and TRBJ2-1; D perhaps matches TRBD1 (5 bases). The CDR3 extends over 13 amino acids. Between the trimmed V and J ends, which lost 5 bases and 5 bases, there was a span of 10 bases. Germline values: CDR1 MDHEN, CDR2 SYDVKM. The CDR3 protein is CASSARAHNEQFF. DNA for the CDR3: TGTGCCAGCAGTGCCAGGGCACACAATGAGCAGTTCTTC.